This TCR beta chain was documented in a study of blood T cells in healthy people across ages. Study conclusions and caveats: Researchers said unsorted PBMCs prevented a conclusive naive versus antigen-experienced comparison.

Per germline, CDR1 SGHRS and CDR2 YFSETQ. The CDR3 extends over 14 amino acids. Isolation of PBMCs gave at least 7 million cells per sample. A remark on this clonotype: No antigen is known for it.

A J-beta primer mix and a sample-barcoded 5' primer were used in a second PCR of roughly 6 to 11 cycles. One entry per CDR3 protein, called by TCRdb with MiXCR from the 5' RACE reads. The sample lists about 1.4 million distinct CDR3 sequences; approximately 59% were seen once. This TCR was sampled from a man aged 18 to 35 in good health. The sample was blood. This chain links TRBV5-1 with TRBJ2-7; 7 nucleotides match TRBD2. Matching the DNA end better, TRBJ2-5 makes the J call doubtful. In nucleotides, the CDR3 is TGCGCCAGCAGCTGGGGCGGGAGCGGAGAGACCCAGTACTTC. Translation gives CASSWGGSGETQYF.